These 27 T cell receptor beta chains were all obtained from the same sample, sequenced in a study of blood T cell dynamics during melanoma immunotherapy. The method was immunoSEQ multiplex PCR; TCRdb's version includes in-frame clones alone and lacks a portion of them. The sample lists 15,000 to 20,000 clones, approximately 91% occurring once. Specified time point: pre-treatment baseline. The starting material was blood, obtained from a patient treated with checkpoint blockade. These receptors all come from a human donor with melanoma.

The V gene is TRBV19, the J gene TRBJ2-1; TRBD2 matches at 11 bases. Per germline, CDR1 LNHDA and CDR2 SQIVND (reference sequence). The V and J ends lost 5 bases and 2 bases, in that order; junction bases with no gene match: 5. The CDR3 covers 16 residues. The CDR3 spells CASSSHSGGAYNEQFF. The CDR3 DNA is TGTGCCAGTAGTTCCCATAGCGGGGGGGCCTACAATGAGCAGTTCTTC.

V usage is TRBV6-1 and J usage is TRBJ1-5, with 9 positions matching TRBD1. The CDR3 consists of 16 residues. Germline CDR1 MNHNS, CDR2 SASEGT. V dropped 3 bases and J dropped 0; count of bases not matched to a gene: 3. In nucleotides, the CDR3 is TGTGCCAGCAGTGACGGACAGGGGTATAGCAATCAGCCCCAGCATTTT. Amino acids: CASSDGQGYSNQPQHF.

The chain has TRBV28 and TRBJ1-1; D possibly corresponds to TRBD1 (6 bases). This CDR3 is 14 amino acids long. Trimming removed 5 bases from V and 1 base from J, with 11 bases in between. From germline, CDR1 is MDHEN and CDR2 SYDVKM. CDR3 bases: TGTGCCAGCAGTCACGGGACATCGAACACTGAAGCTTTCTTT. It yields the protein CASSHGTSNTEAFF.

The V gene is TRBV5-1, the J gene TRBJ1-5; tentatively, D is TRBD1 (6 bases). V dropped 2 bases and J dropped 0 bases, with 9 bases sitting between them. Germline loops: CDR1 SGHRS, CDR2 YFSETQ. The CDR3 extends over 15 amino acids. The CDR3 nucleotides read TGCGCCAGCAGCTTTATGGGGGCTAGCAATCAGCCCCAGCATTTT. Its translation is CASSFMGASNQPQHF.

This rearrangement joins TRBV10-3 to TRBJ1-2; D might be TRBD1 (6 bases). This CDR3 is 15 amino acids long. Germline CDR1 and CDR2: ENHRY and SYGVKD. V lost 7 bases to trimming and J lost 1 base, with 16 bases between them. For the CDR3, the DNA is TGTGCCATCAACCCATCGACAGGTATTAACTATGGCTACACCTTC. Translation gives CAINPSTGINYGYTF.

The chain uses TRBV7-2 and TRBJ2-1, with 7 bases fitting TRBD2. Germline V gives CDR1 SGHTA, CDR2 FQGNSA. The CDR3 runs to 14 residues. V was clipped by 2 bases and J by 8 bases; unmatched bases: 6. CDR3 DNA sequence: TGTGCCAGCAGCTTACGCCGGGAGGTCGATGAGCAGTTCTTC. Its translation is CASSLRREVDEQFF.

This chain joins TRBV2 and TRBJ1-4; 10 positions match TRBD1. Germline V CDR1 and CDR2: SNHLY, FYNNEI. The CDR3 is 14 amino acids. The junction had 4 bases not matched to a gene; V was cut back by 6 bases and J by 6 bases. The CDR3 loop reads CASRTGTGDEKLFF. CDR3 DNA sequence: TGTGCCAGCAGGACCGGGACAGGGGATGAAAAACTGTTTTTT.

This clone was detected a few times. The gene calls are TRBV7-3 and TRBJ2-1; D possibly matches TRBD1 or TRBD2 (5 bases each). The CDR3 is 16 residues long. The germline V gene encodes CDR1 SGHTA and CDR2 FQGTGA. The ends were cut back, 5 bases at V and 7 bases at J, with 21 bases in the middle. This chain's CDR3 is CASSVYGAMGVNEQFF. The CDR3 DNA is TGTGCCAGCAGCGTGTACGGAGCGATGGGGGTGAATGAGCAGTTCTTC.

V gene TRBV11-2 combines with J gene TRBJ2-7; D could derive from TRBD1 or TRBD2 (6 bases each). Looked up from germline, CDR1 is SGHAT and CDR2 is FQNNGV. V lost 3 bases and J lost 6, with 18 bases in between. This CDR3 is 15 amino acids long. The CDR3 sequence is CASSFRGGLGGEQYF. The CDR3 DNA is TGTGCCAGCAGCTTTAGAGGGGGGTTAGGTGGCGAGCAGTACTTC.

Points on this clone: Its ends do not fully match the called genes, so a read error is possible. The gene calls are TRBV7-2 and TRBJ2-7; no definite D call. The CDR3 loop spans 11 amino acids. From germline, CDR1 is SGHTA and CDR2 FQGNSA. The CDR3 nucleotides read TGTGCCAGCAGCCAAGGTCGGCAGAAACTCTTC. It specifies CASSQGRQKLF.

The chain employs TRBV19 and TRBJ2-3; D may be TRBD1 (5 bases). V was trimmed by 4 bases and J by 6 bases, leaving 26 bases between them. CDR3 length: 18 amino acids. Germline V lookup: CDR1 LNHDA, CDR2 SQIVND (reference sequence). The CDR3 DNA sequence: TGTGCCAGTAGTAAAGTGCCCTTCTGGCAGGGAAGCATGGATACGCAGTATTTT. Translated: CASSKVPFWQGSMDTQYF.

The V call is TRBV5-1, the J call TRBJ1-4; D is possibly TRBD1 (6 bases). CDR3 length: 15 amino acids. Germline CDR1 is SGHRS and CDR2 is YFSETQ. V lost 4 bases and J 5 bases, leaving 15 bases between the germline ends. CDR3 in amino acids: CASSPGDTENEKLFF. For the CDR3, the DNA is TGCGCCAGCAGCCCAGGGGACACCGAGAATGAAAAACTGTTTTTT.

The chain couples TRBV9 to TRBJ1-2; a weak D match, TRBD1 (6 bases). The CDR3 covers 17 residues. Germline assignment: CDR1 SGDLS and CDR2 YYNGEE. The V end lost 0 bases, the J end lost 0 bases, and 15 bases lay between the germline ends. The CDR3 loop reads CASSVGAGVYSNYGYTF. CDR3 sequence (DNA): TGTGCCAGCAGCGTAGGAGCAGGGGTTTATTCTAACTATGGCTACACCTTC. Combining the CDR3 with reference TRBV9 and TRBJ1-2 gives the whole variable domain DSGVTQTPKHLITATGQRVTLRCSPRSGDLSVYWYQQSLDQGLQFLIQYYNGEERAKGNILERFSAQQFPDLHSELNLSSLELGDSALYFCASSVGAGVYSNYGYTFGSGTRLTVV.

The V and J genes are TRBV2 and TRBJ1-6; 9 bases are shared with TRBD1. The CDR3 runs 16 residues. V gave up 4 bases and J gave up 7 bases; unmatched junction bases: 8. Germline V lookup: CDR1 SNHLY, CDR2 FYNNEI. CDR3 residues: CASSATGTGTNSPLHF. DNA of the CDR3: TGTGCCAGCAGTGCCACCGGGACAGGGACGAATTCACCCCTCCACTTT. The whole variable domain, remainder taken from reference TRBV2 and TRBJ1-6, is EPEVTQTPSHQVTQMGQEVILRCVPISNHLYFYWYRQILGQKVEFLVSFYNNEISEKSEIFDDQFSVERPDGSNFTLKIRSTKLEDSAMYFCASSATGTGTNSPLHFGNGTRLTVT.

This chain connects TRBV30 to TRBJ2-3; maybe TRBD2 (6 bases). Deletions cut 2 bases from V and 3 bases from J, with 18 bases between. Germline V gene lookup returns CDR1 GTSNPN and CDR2 SVGIG (reference sequence). This CDR3 region has 16 residues. CDR3 nucleotides: TGTGCCTGGAGTCCCCGTGGGCGGGGCTTTACAGATACGCAGTATTTT. Encoded protein: CAWSPRGRGFTDTQYF. Variable domain in full (rest from reference TRBV30 and TRBJ2-3): SQTIHQWPATLVQPVGSPLSLECTVEGTSNPNLYWYRQAAGRGLQLLFYSVGIGQISSEVPQNLSASRPQDRQFILSSKKLLLSDSGFYLCAWSPRGRGFTDTQYFGPGTRLTVL.

This clone occurred once. The chain recombines TRBV12-5 with TRBJ1-2; D gene uncertain. The CDR3 sequence is 13 residues long. Trimming took 7 bases from V and 4 from J, leaving 13 bases between them. The V gene's germline CDR1 is LGHNT and CDR2 FRNRAP. CDR3 nucleotide sequence: TGTGCTAGTGATTGGGATAGTGCCTATGGCTACACCTTC. Protein product: CASDWDSAYGYTF.

This chain connects TRBV9 to TRBJ2-3; a weak D match, TRBD2 (6 bases). Germline V CDR1 and CDR2: SGDLS, YYNGEE. This CDR3 has 13 residues. Deletions cut 2 bases from V and 10 bases from J, with 14 bases between. The CDR3 sequence: CASSVGGAQAQYF. The CDR3 DNA reads TGTGCCAGCAGCGTGGGAGGCGCTCAGGCGCAGTATTTT.

The chain joins TRBV5-4 to TRBJ2-2; D remains unclear. The germline gives CDR1 SGHNT, CDR2 YYREEE (reference sequence). This CDR3 contains 12 residues. V gave up 7 bases and J gave up 1 base, with 5 bases separating them. The CDR3: CASRLNTGELFF. For the CDR3, the DNA is TGTGCCAGCCGGCTGAACACCGGGGAGCTGTTTTTT.

The rearrangement uses TRBV29-1 and TRBJ1-1; TRBD1 matches 7 bases. The germline CDR1 and CDR2 sequences are SQVTM and ANQGSEA. After removal of 5 bases from V and 0 bases from J, the junction contained 3 bases not matched to a gene. The CDR3 loop spans 13 amino acids. CDR3 loop: CSVPGTVNTEAFF. The CDR3 DNA sequence: TGCAGCGTTCCCGGGACAGTGAACACTGAAGCTTTCTTT.

This clone was seen more than once but under ten times. This rearrangement joins TRBV7-7 to TRBJ2-7, with 13 bases identical to TRBD2. The CDR3 runs to 16 residues. Per the germline V gene, CDR1 is SSHAT and CDR2 is FNYEAQ (reference sequence). The ends lost 5 bases at V and 7 bases at J; junction bases unmatched: 11. In DNA, the CDR3 is TGTGCCAGCAGCCCCCAAGGACTAGCGGGAGTAGTTGAGCAGTACTTC. The encoded protein is CASSPQGLAGVVEQYF.

The chain combines TRBV5-6 with TRBJ1-3; 10 nucleotides agree with TRBD1. Germline lookup yields CDR1 SGHDT and CDR2 YYEEEE. The CDR3 covers 15 residues. V shed 7 bases, J shed 0 bases, and the junction held 4 bases outside the gene matches. CDR3 DNA: TGTGCCAGCCAGGGACAGGGGATCTCTGGAAACACCATATATTTT. Its translation is CASQGQGISGNTIYF.

The rearrangement joins TRBV27 to TRBJ2-7; D uncertain. The CDR3 is made up of 16 amino acids. V lost 6 bases and J lost 2, with 20 bases in between. Germline assignment: CDR1 MNHEY and CDR2 SMNVEV (reference sequence). The CDR3 nucleotides are TGTGCCAGCAGGCAATTCCTGAGAGGAAGTACCTACGAGCAGTACTTC. This codes for CASRQFLRGSTYEQYF.

This clone was seen only once. The rearrangement uses TRBV7-2 and TRBJ2-7; D call uncertain. V was trimmed by 2 bases and J by 6 bases, leaving 14 bases between them. CDR3 size: 14 residues. Germline-derived CDR1 and CDR2 are SGHTA and FQGNSA. CDR3 amino acids: CASSLNVWTSEQYF. Written as DNA, the CDR3 is TGTGCCAGCAGCTTAAACGTCTGGACCAGCGAGCAGTACTTC.

V and J are TRBV18 and TRBJ2-3, with unresolved D. The CDR3 spans 15 residues. V lost 2 bases to trimming and J lost 4 bases, with 13 bases between them. Germline V gene sequence: CDR1 KGHSH, CDR2 LQKENI. The CDR3 here is CASSPVASASDTQYF. CDR3 DNA sequence: TGTGCCAGCTCACCAGTTGCGAGCGCGTCAGATACGCAGTATTTT.

The chain joins TRBV5-6 to TRBJ2-3, with unresolved D. Trimming pared 2 bases from V and 4 bases from J, leaving 2 bases between. CDR3 length: 11 residues. The V gene's germline CDR1 is SGHDT and CDR2 YYEEEE. CDR3 residues: CASSLADTQYF. CDR3 bases: TGTGCCAGCAGCTTAGCAGATACGCAGTATTTT.

This chain uses TRBV30 with TRBJ1-1, with D unclear. The CDR3 is 11 amino acids. Trimming took 2 bases from V and 5 from J, leaving 6 bases between them. Per germline, CDR1 GTSNPN and CDR2 SVGIG (reference sequence). The CDR3 protein is CAWSPGTEAFF. For the CDR3, the DNA is TGTGCCTGGAGTCCGGGAACTGAAGCTTTCTTT.

The chain recombines TRBV25-1 with TRBJ2-1; no clear D gene. Germline values: CDR1 MGHDK, CDR2 SYGVNS. Trimming stripped 2 bases from V and 4 bases from J, with 18 bases between. This CDR3 spans 17 amino acids. The CDR3 sequence is CASSEVADGPLYNEQFF. The CDR3 DNA reads as TGTGCCAGCAGTGAAGTGGCGGACGGACCCCTATACAATGAGCAGTTCTTC.